One sample yielded the 9 T cell receptor beta chains listed below, sequenced in a study of blood T cells in healthy people across ages. The authors ran a second PCR of roughly 6 to 12 cycles using a sample-barcoded 5' primer and a J-beta primer mix. MiXCR, applied by TCRdb to the 5' RACE reads, yields one record per CDR3 protein. This sample has 850,000 to 950,000 distinct CDR3 sequences, with 25% to 35% found just once. Specimen: blood. Receptors were obtained from a woman of 80 years or more in good health.

About this clonotype itself: A much larger clone differs by one base, so this may be a read error. This chain uses TRBV7-8 with TRBJ2-7; 8 nucleotides agree with TRBD1. The CDR3 covers 15 residues. Per germline, CDR1 SGHVS and CDR2 FQNEAQ. CDR3 sequence: CASSLLRQGAQERYF. In nucleotides, the CDR3 is TGTGCCAGCAGCTTACTGCGGCAGGGGGCTCAAGAGCGGTACTTC.

This clonotype has a handful of counts. This rearrangement joins TRBV20-1 to TRBJ1-5, with a tentative D call TRBD1 (5 bases). Germline values: CDR1 DFQATT, CDR2 SNEGSKA (reference sequence). The CDR3 spans 14 residues. V was pared by 8 bases and J by 0 bases, with 14 bases between. CDR3 DNA: TGCAGTTCTCAGGGACTCGGTAGCAATCAGCCCCAGCATTTT. This gives the protein CSSQGLGSNQPQHF.

This clonotype was detected many times. The chain employs TRBV24-1 and TRBJ2-1, with 9 nucleotides matching TRBD1. This CDR3 has 16 residues. Germline CDR1 is KGHDR and CDR2 is SFDVKD. Trimming took 4 bases from V and 0 from J; bases not matched to a gene: 3. CDR3 region: CATSEGTGSSYNEQFF. CDR3 nucleotides: TGTGCCACCAGTGAGGGGACAGGGAGCTCCTACAATGAGCAGTTCTTC.

This clonotype was detected many times. The chain combines TRBV27 with TRBJ2-6, with no clear D. V was pared by 4 bases and J by 0 bases, with 13 bases between. Per the germline V gene, CDR1 is MNHEY and CDR2 is SMNVEV (reference sequence). The CDR3 is 17 residues long. CDR3 sequence reads: CASSWDNMASGANVLTF. In nucleotides, the CDR3 is TGTGCCAGCAGTTGGGATAATATGGCCTCTGGGGCCAACGTCCTGACTTTC.

This clonotype has more than one count but fewer than ten. No DNA is shown, since the ends of the CDR3 on it are uncertain; the CDR3 is the one TCRdb lists. The chain uses TRBV21-1 and TRBJ1-5; TRBD1 is the table's D call, not checked against the DNA. TRBV21-1 is labeled a pseudogene. The CDR3 region is 17 residues in length, termini included. This CDR3 is CASSIRTVGGGNQPQHF.

The V and J genes are TRBV28 and TRBJ2-1; D perhaps matches TRBD1 (6 bases). CDR3 size: 14 residues. Trimming took off 7 bases at V and 4 bases at J, with 14 bases between the two ends. From germline, CDR1 is MDHEN and CDR2 SYDVKM. The chain's CDR3 is CASNDRRDYNEQFF. The CDR3 DNA is TGTGCCAGCAATGACAGGCGAGATTACAATGAGCAGTTCTTC. Together with reference TRBV28 and TRBJ2-1, the CDR3 gives the full variable domain: DVKVTQSSRYLVKRTGEKVFLECVQDMDHENMFWYRQDPGLGLRLIYFSYDVKMKEKGDIPEGYSVSREKKERFSLILESASTNQTSMYLCASNDRRDYNEQFFGPGTRLTVL.

This clonotype was counted between two and nine times. The chain uses TRBV27 and TRBJ1-2, with 7 bases that match TRBD1. V was clipped by 4 bases and J by 4 bases; unmatched bases: 12. The germline V gene encodes CDR1 MNHEY and CDR2 SMNVEV (reference sequence). The CDR3 sequence is 16 residues long. CDR3 DNA sequence: TGTGCCAGCAGTTCGCTGACAGGGCTGGGTGCCTATGGCTACACCTTC. As protein: CASSSLTGLGAYGYTF.

The V gene is TRBV29-1, the J gene TRBJ2-7, with 10 bases that match TRBD2. Germline CDR1 and CDR2: SQVTM and ANQGSEA. The CDR3 runs to 15 residues. J was trimmed by 3 bases and V by 3 bases; bases with no gene match: 8. The CDR3 loop reads CSVEDSGRSNYEQYF. Here the CDR3 DNA reads TGCAGCGTTGAGGATAGCGGGAGGTCCAACTACGAGCAGTACTTC.

There are many counts of this clonotype. The chain combines TRBV20-1 with TRBJ1-1, with no clear D. Germline V gene data show CDR1 as DFQATT and CDR2 as SNEGSKA (reference sequence). The CDR3 spans 14 residues. Trimming left V 1 base short and J 7 bases short, with 16 bases between. This CDR3 reads CSARAESFRIEAFF. DNA of the CDR3: TGCAGTGCTAGAGCGGAGAGTTTTCGGATTGAAGCTTTCTTT.